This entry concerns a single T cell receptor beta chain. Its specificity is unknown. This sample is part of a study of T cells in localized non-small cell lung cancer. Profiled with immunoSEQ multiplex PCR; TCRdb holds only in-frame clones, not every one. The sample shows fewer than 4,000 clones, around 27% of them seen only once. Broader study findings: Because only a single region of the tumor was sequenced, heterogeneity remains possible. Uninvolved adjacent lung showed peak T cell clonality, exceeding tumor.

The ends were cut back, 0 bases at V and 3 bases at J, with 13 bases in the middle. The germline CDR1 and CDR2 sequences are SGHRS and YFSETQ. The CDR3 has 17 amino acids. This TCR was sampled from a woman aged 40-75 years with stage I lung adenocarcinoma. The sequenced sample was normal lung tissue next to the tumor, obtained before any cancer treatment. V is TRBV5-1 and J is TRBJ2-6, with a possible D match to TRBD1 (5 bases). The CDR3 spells CASSLEGATVGANVLTF. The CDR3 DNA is TGCGCCAGCAGCTTGGAAGGGGCTACTGTTGGGGCCAACGTCCTGACTTTC.